The sequence of this TCR beta chain was determined in a study of blood T cells in healthy people across ages (dated by TCRdb to the mid-2010s). For the wider study: In model experiments, template switching captured roughly one uniquely barcoded TCR beta cDNA molecule for every two T cells. To track age-related changes in TCR beta repertoire diversity, the study relied on deep sequencing normalized with unique cDNA molecular identifiers. The donors were divided into four age groups: young (average approximately 17 years), middle-aged (over 35), aged (about 60) and long-lived (around 87). To avoid experimental bias, donors of different ages were spread randomly across the sequencing lanes. Using the same blood draw, the study looked at two additional independent replicas of 1 million unique cDNA reads for two donors, one aged 18 to 30 and the other aged 80 or older.

The method was 5' RACE. TCRdb records Illumina HiSeq 2500 as the sequencer. The second PCR ran for about 6 to 11 cycles and used a J-beta primer mix along with a sample-barcoded 5' primer. Each TCR beta cDNA molecule received a unique molecular identifier from a template-switch 5' adaptor carrying 12 random nucleotides. Each sample yielded at least 2.5 million CDR3-containing paired-end reads. All of the RNA was converted into first-strand cDNA using the Mint cDNA synthesis kit, with a TRBC-specific oligonucleotide serving as the primer. All cDNA was treated with uracil-DNA glycosylase and then went through a first 18-cycle PCR with the universal primers M1SS and BC2_uni_R. Turning to the authors' computational methods: For normalization, 1 million high-quality reads were randomly selected from each sample, with every read carrying a distinct molecular identifier. Instead of being binned into consensus sequences, reads that shared molecular identifiers were thrown out. MiTCR, with a Q25 quality threshold and the strictest error-elimination algorithm, was used for CDR3 identification, clonotype clustering and error correction. A nonparametric unseen species model with Euler transformation was used to estimate lower-bound total TCR beta diversity. TCRdb reran the public reads through fastp at Q25 and MiXCR, keeping productive beta chains. Rows merge per CDR3 protein into single entries with the most common DNA and genes. TCRdb, rather than the study authors, made the V and J calls. Here the sample has some 700,000 distinct CDR3 sequences; roughly 43% occur a single time. The ten largest account for under 25% of the sample.

As encoded in the germline V gene (reference sequence), CDR1 is SGHAT while CDR2 is FQDESV. V lost 2 bases and J lost 0 bases; the stretch between them is 14 bases long. The CDR3, from cysteine to phenylalanine, totals 17 residues. Only CDR3 DNA remains: 51 bases, in frame from the first base. In its sample, this clonotype was seen a few times. Its antigen is unknown. Qualities for individual bases were not recorded, and no much larger clone is one base off. Donors were a few dozen systemically healthy Caucasian individuals from Russia aged roughly 6 to 90 years. Roughly 10 milliliters of peripheral blood were drawn from each donor into EDTA-treated Vacutainer tubes. Ficoll-Paque density-gradient centrifugation was used to isolate PBMCs, with at least 6.5 million per sample. Total RNA, at least 5.5 micrograms per sample, was extracted from PBMCs with Trizol reagent. The percentages of naive CD45RAhigh/CD27high T cells were determined by flow cytometry on a PBMC aliquot from every donor.

Overall results and qualifications from the work: A strong correlation was found between observed TCR beta diversity and the percentage of naive T cells measured by flow cytometry. Compared with the aged group, the long-lived group had more naive CD4+ T cells, fewer expanded clones and increased TCR diversity, a pattern suggesting age selection. Because profiling used bulk unsorted PBMCs, naive and antigen-experienced compartments could not be compared conclusively. As age increased, observed TCR beta diversity per million T cells dropped in a roughly linear way, and a significant reduction was already evident by age approximately 40. Because the CMV infection status of the donors was unknown, age-related changes in expanded clonotypes may potentially have been confounded. Estimates of total diversity based on one million sequenced T cells were considered lower bounds and underestimates.

The rearranged segments are TRBV11-1 and TRBJ2-1; 6 matching bases give a weak D call of TRBD2. The sequence derives from a woman between 55 and 75 years old in good health. Source material: blood. The bases are TGTGCCAGCAGCTTAACGTTACGGGGGAGCTCCTACAATGAGCAGTTCTTC. This sequence encodes CASSLTLRGSSYNEQFF.